The clone carrying this TCR beta chain was detected once. The CDR3 sequence is 13 residues long. Looked up from germline, CDR1 is LNHDA and CDR2 is SQIVND (reference sequence). The V end was cut by 1 base, the J end by 1 base, with 4 bases between. This specimen belongs to a study of T cell changes during pregnancy in multiple sclerosis. The method was immunoSEQ multiplex PCR; TCRdb's version includes in-frame clones alone and lacks a portion of them. The data contain over 3,500 clones, approximately 90% of them seen just once; the ten biggest clones take up 15% to 20%. The rearrangement joins TRBV19 to TRBJ1-1; D ambiguous. The starting material was CD8+ T cells from peripheral blood mononuclear cells, obtained in the first trimester of pregnancy. The TCR was taken from a female donor in good health, enrolled as a control in a pregnancy study. The CDR3 loop reads CASSIAQNTEAFF. DNA of the CDR3: TGTGCCAGTAGTATAGCCCAGAACACTGAAGCTTTCTTT.